This T cell receptor beta chain was captured in a study of blood T cell repertoires in COVID-19. Study context: Samples of COVID-19 (acute and convalescent) were obtained from the United States, Italy and Spain.

Sequencing used immunoSEQ multiplex PCR; TCRdb keeps in-frame clones, though not all of them. The sample holds approximately 480,000 clones, approximately 90% seen once. This receptor was taken from a woman younger than 30 who had recovered from COVID-19. Sequencing used PBMCs or T cells enriched from blood (not recorded which).

DNA of the CDR3: TGCGCCAGCAGCTTGGACACCTATGGCTACACCTTC. Protein product: CASSLDTYGYTF. The V gene is TRBV5-1, the J gene TRBJ1-2; D uncertain. The V gene lost 0 bases and the J gene lost 4 bases, with 4 bases spanning the gap. Germline V gives CDR1 SGHRS, CDR2 YFSETQ. The CDR3 covers 12 residues.